What follows describes a single T cell receptor (beta chain). The assay was immunoSEQ multiplex PCR, and TCRdb's table has in-frame clones only and misses some. Among some 120,000 clones listed, under 95% were seen once. The source of the sample is a study of T cell changes during pregnancy in multiple sclerosis. The CDR3 contains 13 residues. Trimming at V came to 9 bases and at J to 2 bases, leaving 6 bases not matched to a gene. The germline V gene has CDR1 SNHLY and CDR2 FYNNEI. This rearrangement joins TRBV2 to TRBJ1-1, with TRBD1 matching 7 bases. Sequenced material: peripheral blood, taken before pregnancy. The receptor's source is a female donor with multiple sclerosis, enrolled in a pregnancy study. CDR3 DNA: TGTGCCAGTTCCCGGGACAGTAACACTGAAGCTTTCTTT. This translates into CASSRDSNTEAFF.